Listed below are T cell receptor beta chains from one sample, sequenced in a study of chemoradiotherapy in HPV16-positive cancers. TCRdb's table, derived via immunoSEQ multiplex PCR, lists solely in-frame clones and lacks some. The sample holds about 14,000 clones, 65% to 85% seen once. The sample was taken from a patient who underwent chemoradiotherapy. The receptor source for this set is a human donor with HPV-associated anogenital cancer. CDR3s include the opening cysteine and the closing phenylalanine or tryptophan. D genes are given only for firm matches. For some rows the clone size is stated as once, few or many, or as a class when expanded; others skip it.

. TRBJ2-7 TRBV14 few CATGTTYEQYF TGTGCAACAGGGACTACCTACGAGCAGTACTTC
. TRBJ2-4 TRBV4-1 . CASSQVDQGWTKNIQYF TGCGCCAGCAGCCAAGTGGATCAGGGGTGGACGAAAAACATTCAGTACTTC
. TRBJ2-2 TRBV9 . CASSPRTANTGELFF TGTGCCAGCAGCCCACGGACAGCGAACACCGGGGAGCTGTTTTTT
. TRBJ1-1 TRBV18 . CASSPTEGDTLAEAFF TGTGCCAGCTCACCCACCGAGGGGGACACTCTTGCTGAAGCTTTCTTT
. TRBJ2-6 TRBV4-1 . CASSQDRDSGANVLTF TGCGCCAGCAGCCAAGATCGGGACTCTGGGGCCAACGTCCTGACTTTC
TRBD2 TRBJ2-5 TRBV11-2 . CASSFNLAGERETQYF TGTGCCAGCAGCTTTAACCTAGCGGGAGAGAGGGAGACCCAGTACTTC
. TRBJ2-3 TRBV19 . CASSISPRSDTQYF TGTGCCAGTAGTATATCTCCTAGATCAGATACGCAGTATTTT
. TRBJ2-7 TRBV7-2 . CASRLTGTHSEQYF TGTGCCAGCAGGTTAACCGGGACTCATAGCGAGCAGTACTTC
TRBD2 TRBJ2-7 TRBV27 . CASSLTLAGRYEQYF TGTGCCAGCAGTTTAACCCTAGCGGGGCGATACGAGCAGTACTTC
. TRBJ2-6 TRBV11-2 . CASSKDTSGANVLTF TGTGCCAGCAGCAAAGACACCTCTGGGGCCAACGTCCTGACTTTC
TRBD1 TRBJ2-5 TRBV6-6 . CASSYTPGTGGETQYF TGTGCCAGCAGTTACACCCCCGGGACAGGGGGAGAGACCCAGTACTTC
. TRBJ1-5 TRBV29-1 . CSVVGGANQPQHF TGCAGCGTTGTAGGGGGGGCCAATCAGCCCCAGCATTTT
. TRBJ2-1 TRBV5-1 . CASSLSPTYNEQFF TGCGCCAGCAGCTTATCACCGACATACAATGAGCAGTTCTTC
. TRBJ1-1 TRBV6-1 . CASSEGGGNTEAFF TGTGCCAGCAGTGAAGGAGGGGGGAACACTGAAGCTTTCTTT
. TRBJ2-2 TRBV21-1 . CASSKAAGASGELFF TGTGCCAGCAGCAAAGCGGCGGGAGCCTCCGGGGAGCTGTTTTTT
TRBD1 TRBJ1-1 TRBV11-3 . CASSQGQGRIAEAFF TGTGCCAGCAGCCAGGGACAGGGGAGGATCGCTGAAGCTTTCTTT
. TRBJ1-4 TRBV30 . CAWSRNLGGEKLFF TGTGCCTGGAGCCGTAATTTGGGTGGTGAAAAACTGTTTTTT
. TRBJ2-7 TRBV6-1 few CASESSGAYEQYF TGTGCCAGCGAGAGTAGCGGCGCCTACGAGCAGTACTTC
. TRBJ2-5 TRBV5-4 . CASSLAGSGDETQYF TGTGCCAGCAGCTTGGCGGGGTCTGGGGACGAGACCCAGTACTTC
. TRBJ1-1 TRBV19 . CASGWGNTEAFF TGTGCCAGTGGTTGGGGAAACACTGAAGCTTTCTTT
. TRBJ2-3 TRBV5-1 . CASGPTGILNTDTQYF TGCGCCAGCGGTCCGACAGGCATCCTGAACACAGATACGCAGTATTTT
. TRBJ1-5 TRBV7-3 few CASSPGGNQPQHF TGTGCCAGCAGCCCCGGGGGCAATCAGCCCCAGCATTTT
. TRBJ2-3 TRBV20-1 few CSAQSTDTQYF TGCAGTGCACAGAGCACAGATACGCAGTATTTT
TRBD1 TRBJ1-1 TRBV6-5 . CASSRQGNTEAFF TGTGCCAGCAGCCGACAGGGGAACACTGAAGCTTTCTTT
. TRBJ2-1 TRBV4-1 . CASSQDSPVSYNEQFF TGCGCCAGCAGCCAAGATTCCCCAGTCTCCTACAATGAGCAGTTCTTC